What follows is one T cell receptor beta chain and its context. Antigen specificity is unknown. The V end lost 3 bases, the J end lost 4 bases, and 15 bases lay between the germline ends. This CDR3 has 15 residues. CDR1 and CDR2 from the germline V gene are MDHEN and SYDVKM. Using immunoSEQ multiplex PCR, the repertoire was profiled, and TCRdb retains in-frame clones only, with some absent. Of some 5,900 clones listed, roughly 41% are singletons. This sample was included in a study of T cells in localized non-small cell lung cancer. Whole-study findings and limits: Increased T cell density in blood showed an association with longer overall survival. Adjacent lung exhibited a median of approximately 50 among the 100 most abundant tumor clones. In uninvolved adjacent lung, T cell clonality reached its highest value, exceeding tumor.

The V and J genes are TRBV28 and TRBJ1-2; the D is unclear. The source material was lung tumor tissue, sampled before any cancer treatment. The origin of this receptor is a woman aged 40-70 years with stage II squamous cell lung carcinoma. DNA for the CDR3: TGTGCCAGCAGTTTCGGTCGCAGGAGAAGCTATGGCTACACCTTC. It yields the protein CASSFGRRRSYGYTF.